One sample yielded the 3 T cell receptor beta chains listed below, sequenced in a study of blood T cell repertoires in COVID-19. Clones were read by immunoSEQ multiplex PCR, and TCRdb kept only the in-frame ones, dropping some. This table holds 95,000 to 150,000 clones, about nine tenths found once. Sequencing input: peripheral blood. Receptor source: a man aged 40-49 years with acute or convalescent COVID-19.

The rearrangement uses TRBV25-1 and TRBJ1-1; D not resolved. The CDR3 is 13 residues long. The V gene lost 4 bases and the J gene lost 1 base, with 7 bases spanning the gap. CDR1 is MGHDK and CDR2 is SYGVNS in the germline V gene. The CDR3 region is CASSGYRNTEAFF. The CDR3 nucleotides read TGTGCCAGCAGTGGGTACAGGAACACTGAAGCTTTCTTT.

The CDR3 protein is CASRPDSYGYTF. The CDR3 DNA sequence: TGCGCCAGCAGACCCGACAGCTATGGCTACACCTTC. The rearrangement uses TRBV5-1 and TRBJ1-2, with a possible D match to TRBD1 (5 bases). The CDR3 spans 12 residues. Between the trimmed V and J ends, which lost 5 bases and 4 bases, there was a span of 9 bases. Germline V gene lookup returns CDR1 SGHRS and CDR2 YFSETQ.

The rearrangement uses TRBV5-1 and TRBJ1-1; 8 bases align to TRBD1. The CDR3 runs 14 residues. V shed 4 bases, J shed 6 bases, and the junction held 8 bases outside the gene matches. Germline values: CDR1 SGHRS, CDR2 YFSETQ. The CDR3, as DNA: TGCGCCAGCAGCATCGACAGGGGCCCGGCTGAAGCTTTCTTT. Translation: CASSIDRGPAEAFF.